The 9 T cell receptor beta chains presented below share a single source sample, sequenced in a study of control samples from healthy donors and cancer patients. Clones were sequenced by immunoSEQ multiplex PCR, and TCRdb holds only the in-frame ones, with some missing. The sample has 130,000 or so clones; roughly 94% are singletons. The sample was blood. Every receptor here comes from a man aged 40-49 years in good health.

The genes are TRBV9 and TRBJ2-1, with TRBD1 matching 9 bases. Germline CDR1 is SGDLS and CDR2 is YYNGEE. There are 14 residues in the CDR3. V lost 3 bases and J lost 5; bases outside the gene matches: 3. CDR3 loop: CASSAGTGNNEQFF. The CDR3 nucleotides are TGTGCCAGCAGCGCCGGGACAGGGAACAATGAGCAGTTCTTC.

This clone is a singleton in its sample. The chain joins TRBV28 to TRBJ1-5, with D hard to call. The V and J ends lost 6 bases and 11 bases respectively, with 14 bases between them. From germline, CDR1 is MDHEN and CDR2 SYDVKM. The CDR3 loop spans 12 amino acids. In DNA, the CDR3 is TGTGCCAGCAGCCCCCCTCCCGGGGCCCAGCATTTT. Amino acid sequence: CASSPPPGAQHF.

The J gene is TRBJ1-5, the V gene TRBV19; a weak D match, TRBD1 (5 bases). Between the trimmed V and J ends, which lost 5 bases and 0 bases, there was a span of 11 bases. The germline gives CDR1 LNHDA, CDR2 SQIVND (reference sequence). The CDR3 spans 15 residues. The CDR3 is CASSFGHYSNQPQHF. The CDR3 DNA reads as TGTGCCAGTAGTTTCGGACACTATAGCAATCAGCCCCAGCATTTT. The full variable domain, completed using reference TRBV19 and TRBJ1-5, is DGGITQSPKYLFRKEGQNVTLSCEQNLNHDAMYWYRQDPGQGLRLIYYSQIVNDFQKGDIAEGYSVSREKKESFPLTVTSAQKNPTAFYLCASSFGHYSNQPQHFGDGTRLSIL.

A note on this clone: One end of the junction is discordant with germline, which a read error may explain. This sequence joins TRBV7-7 and TRBJ2-7, with 10 bases that match TRBD1. Germline lookup yields CDR1 SSHAT and CDR2 FNYEAQ (reference sequence). The CDR3 has 14 amino acids. DNA for the CDR3: TGTGCTAGCAGCCGCGGGACAGGGGTATACGAGCAGTACTTC. Protein product: CASSRGTGVYEQYF.

This clone was picked up one time. The chain links TRBV9 to TRBJ2-7; 9 nucleotides agree with TRBD1. V shed 1 base and J 3 bases; nucleotides not matched to a gene: 2. The CDR3 extends over 14 amino acids. The germline V gene encodes CDR1 SGDLS and CDR2 YYNGEE. The CDR3 loop reads CASSVQDRGYEQYF. The CDR3 nucleotides are TGTGCCAGCAGCGTACAGGACAGGGGCTACGAGCAGTACTTC.

The J gene is TRBJ1-1, the V gene TRBV7-2; 7 positions match TRBD1. CDR1 is SGHTA, CDR2 FQGNSA, per germline. Trimming removed 5 bases from V and 1 base from J; junction bases left unmatched: 4. This CDR3 spans 14 amino acids. This CDR3 is CASSRTGENTEAFF. CDR3 bases: TGTGCCAGCAGCCGGACAGGAGAGAACACTGAAGCTTTCTTT.

J is TRBJ1-2 and V is TRBV27, with 8 positions matching TRBD1. CDR3 length: 14 amino acids. With V trimmed by 4 bases and J by 4 bases, 5 bases remained unmatched. Germline V gives CDR1 MNHEY, CDR2 SMNVEV (reference sequence). The CDR3 reads CASSWTGPFYGYTF. CDR3 nucleotides: TGTGCCAGCAGTTGGACAGGGCCCTTCTATGGCTACACCTTC.

The rearrangement joins TRBV20-1 to TRBJ1-4; tentative D call: TRBD1 (5 bases). The CDR3 covers 11 residues. V gave up 6 bases and J gave up 8 bases, with 10 bases separating them. In germline, CDR1 is DFQATT, CDR2 SNEGSKA (reference sequence). CDR3 sequence reads: CSAQGTEKLFF. As DNA, the CDR3 is TGCAGTGCGCAGGGAACCGAAAAACTGTTTTTT.

The chain links TRBV3-1 (or the pseudogene TRBV3-2) to TRBJ2-1, with 7 bases fitting TRBD2. V lost 1 base and J lost 2; bases outside the gene matches: 8. Per the germline V gene, CDR1 is LGHDT and CDR2 is YNNKEL (reference sequence). This CDR3 spans 17 amino acids. In nucleotides, the CDR3 is TGTGCCAGCAGCCAAGCCAGTAGCGGGCTTCCCTACAATGAGCAGTTCTTC. Its translation: CASSQASSGLPYNEQFF.